The present T cell receptor beta chain was sequenced within a study of blood T cell repertoires in COVID-19. About the research overall: Collection of acute and convalescent COVID-19 samples took place in the United States, Italy and Spain. The analysed material was cDNA or gDNA that came from T cells, B-cell-depleted T cells, or PBMCs.

With V trimmed by 5 bases and J by 4 bases, 15 bases remained unmatched. Germline values: CDR1 KGHDR, CDR2 SFDVKD. CDR3 size: 17 residues. Generated by immunoSEQ multiplex PCR, the TCRdb table keeps only in-frame clones and is missing some. The sample records a few hundred thousand clones, approximately 79% being singletons. Input material: PBMCs or T cells enriched from blood (not recorded which). This receptor was obtained from a man in his thirties or forties with acute COVID-19. The chain uses TRBV24-1 and TRBJ2-7; 8 bases are shared with TRBD1. The CDR3 region is CATSAAQGVRILYEQYV. CDR3 nucleotide sequence: TGTGCCACCAGTGCTGCACAGGGGGTCCGGATATTGTACGAGCAGTACGTC.